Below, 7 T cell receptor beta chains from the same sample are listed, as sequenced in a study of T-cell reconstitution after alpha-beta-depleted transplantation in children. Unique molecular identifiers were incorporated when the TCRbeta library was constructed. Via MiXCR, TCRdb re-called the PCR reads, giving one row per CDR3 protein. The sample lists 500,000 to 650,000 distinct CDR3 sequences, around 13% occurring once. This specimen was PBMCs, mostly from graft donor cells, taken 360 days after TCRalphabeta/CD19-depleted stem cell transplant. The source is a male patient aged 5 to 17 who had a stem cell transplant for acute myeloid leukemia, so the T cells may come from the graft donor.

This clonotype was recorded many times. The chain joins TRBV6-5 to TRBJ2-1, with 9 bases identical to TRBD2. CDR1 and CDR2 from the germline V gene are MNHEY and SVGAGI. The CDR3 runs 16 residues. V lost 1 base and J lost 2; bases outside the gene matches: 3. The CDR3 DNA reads TGTGCCAGCAGTTACTTGCGGGAGGGCCCCTACAATGAGCAGTTCTTC. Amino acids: CASSYLREGPYNEQFF.

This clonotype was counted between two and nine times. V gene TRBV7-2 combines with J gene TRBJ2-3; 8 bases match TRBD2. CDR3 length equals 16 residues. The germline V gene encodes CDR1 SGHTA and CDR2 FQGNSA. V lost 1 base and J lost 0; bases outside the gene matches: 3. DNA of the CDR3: TGTGCCAGCAGCTTAGTGTCTAGCGGGAGCACAGATACGCAGTATTTT. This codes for CASSLVSSGSTDTQYF. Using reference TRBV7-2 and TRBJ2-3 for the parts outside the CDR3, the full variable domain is GAGVSQSPSNKVTEKGKDVELRCDPISGHTALYWYRQSLGQGLEFLIYFQGNSAPDKSGLPSDRFSAERTGGSVSTLTIQRTQQEDSAVYLCASSLVSSGSTDTQYFGPGTRLTVL.

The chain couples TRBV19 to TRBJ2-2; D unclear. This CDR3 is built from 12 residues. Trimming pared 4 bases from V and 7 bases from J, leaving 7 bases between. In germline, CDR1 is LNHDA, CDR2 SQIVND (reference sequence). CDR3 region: CASSKGVGELFF. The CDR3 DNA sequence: TGTGCCAGTAGTAAGGGCGTCGGGGAGCTGTTTTTT.

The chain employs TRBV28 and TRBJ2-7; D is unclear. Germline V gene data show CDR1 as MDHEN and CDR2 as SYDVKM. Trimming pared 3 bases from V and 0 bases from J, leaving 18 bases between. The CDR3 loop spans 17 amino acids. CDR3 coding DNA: TGTGCCAGCAGTTTCTGGCCTAGGGCACCGAGCTCCTACGAGCAGTACTTC. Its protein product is CASSFWPRAPSSYEQYF.

CDR3 amino acids: CASSLPVAGEIDEQFF. Written as DNA, the CDR3 is TGTGCCAGCAGTTTACCCGTAGCGGGAGAAATAGATGAGCAGTTCTTC. The chain has TRBV27 and TRBJ2-1, with 9 bases aligning to TRBD2. Germline CDR1 MNHEY, CDR2 SMNVEV (reference sequence). The CDR3 spans 16 residues. J was trimmed by 8 bases and V by 2 bases; bases with no gene match: 10.

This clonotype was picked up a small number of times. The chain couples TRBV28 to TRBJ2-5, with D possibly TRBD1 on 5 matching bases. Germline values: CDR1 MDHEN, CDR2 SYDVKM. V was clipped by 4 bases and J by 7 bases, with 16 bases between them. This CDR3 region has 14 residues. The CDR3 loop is CASSWTLASSTQYF. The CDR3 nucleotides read TGTGCCAGCAGTTGGACACTGGCTTCTTCGACCCAGTACTTC. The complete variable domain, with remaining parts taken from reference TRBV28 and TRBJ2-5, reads DVKVTQSSRYLVKRTGEKVFLECVQDMDHENMFWYRQDPGLGLRLIYFSYDVKMKEKGDIPEGYSVSREKKERFSLILESASTNQTSMYLCASSWTLASSTQYFGPGTRLLVL.

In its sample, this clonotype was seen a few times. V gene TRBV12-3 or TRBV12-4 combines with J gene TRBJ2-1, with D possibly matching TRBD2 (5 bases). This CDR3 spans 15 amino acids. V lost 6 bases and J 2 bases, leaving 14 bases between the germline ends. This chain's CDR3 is CASSRTRETYNEQFF. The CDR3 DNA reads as TGTGCCAGCAGCCGAACTAGGGAAACCTACAATGAGCAGTTCTTC.